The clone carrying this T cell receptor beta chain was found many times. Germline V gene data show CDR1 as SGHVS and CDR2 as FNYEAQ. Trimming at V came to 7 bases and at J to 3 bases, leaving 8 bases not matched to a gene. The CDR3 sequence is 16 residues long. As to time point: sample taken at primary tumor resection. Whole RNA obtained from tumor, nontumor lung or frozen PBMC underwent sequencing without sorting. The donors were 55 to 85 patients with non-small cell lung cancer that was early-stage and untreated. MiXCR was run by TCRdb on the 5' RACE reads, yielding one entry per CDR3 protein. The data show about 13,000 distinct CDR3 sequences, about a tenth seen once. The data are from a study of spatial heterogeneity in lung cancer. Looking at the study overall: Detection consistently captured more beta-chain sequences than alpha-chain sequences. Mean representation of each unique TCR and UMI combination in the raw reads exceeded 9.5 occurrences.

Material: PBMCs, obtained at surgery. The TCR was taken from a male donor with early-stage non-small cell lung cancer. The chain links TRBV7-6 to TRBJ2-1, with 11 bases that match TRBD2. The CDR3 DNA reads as TGTGCCAGCACCAAACTTACTAGCGGGAGCTACAATGAGCAGTTCTTC. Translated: CASTKLTSGSYNEQFF. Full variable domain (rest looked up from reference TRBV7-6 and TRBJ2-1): GAGVSQSPRYKVTKRGQDVALRCDPISGHVSLYWYRQALGQGPEFLTYFNYEAQQDKSGLPNDRFSAERPEGSISTLTIQRTEQRDSAMYRCASTKLTSGSYNEQFFGPGTRLTVL.